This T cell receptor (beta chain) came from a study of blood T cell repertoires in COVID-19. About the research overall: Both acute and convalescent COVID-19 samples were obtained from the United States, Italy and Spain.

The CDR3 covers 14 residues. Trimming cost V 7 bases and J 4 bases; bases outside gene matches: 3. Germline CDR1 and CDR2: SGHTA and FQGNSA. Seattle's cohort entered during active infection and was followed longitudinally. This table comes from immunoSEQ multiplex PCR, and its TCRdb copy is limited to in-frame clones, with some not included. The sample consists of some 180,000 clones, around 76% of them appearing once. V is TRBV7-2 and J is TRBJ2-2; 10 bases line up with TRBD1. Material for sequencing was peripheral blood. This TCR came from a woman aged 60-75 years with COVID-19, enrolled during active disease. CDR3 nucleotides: TGTGCCAGCACCTGGACAGGGGGCACCGGGGAGCTGTTTTTT. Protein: CASTWTGGTGELFF.